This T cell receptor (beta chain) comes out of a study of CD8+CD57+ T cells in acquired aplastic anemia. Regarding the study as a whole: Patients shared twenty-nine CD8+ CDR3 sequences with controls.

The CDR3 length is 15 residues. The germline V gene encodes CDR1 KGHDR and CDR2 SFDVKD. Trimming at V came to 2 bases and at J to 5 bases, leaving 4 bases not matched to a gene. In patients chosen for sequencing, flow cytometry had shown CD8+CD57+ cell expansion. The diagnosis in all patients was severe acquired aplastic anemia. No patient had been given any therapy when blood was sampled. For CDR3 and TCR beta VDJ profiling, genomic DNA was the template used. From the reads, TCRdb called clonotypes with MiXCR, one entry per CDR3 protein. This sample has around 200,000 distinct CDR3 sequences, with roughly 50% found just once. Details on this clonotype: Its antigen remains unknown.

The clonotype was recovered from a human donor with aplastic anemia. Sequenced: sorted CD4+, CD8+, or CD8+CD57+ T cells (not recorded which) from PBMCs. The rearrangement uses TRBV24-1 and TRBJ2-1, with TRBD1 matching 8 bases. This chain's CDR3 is CATSDWTGPHNEQFF. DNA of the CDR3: TGTGCCACCAGTGATTGGACAGGGCCCCACAATGAGCAGTTCTTC.